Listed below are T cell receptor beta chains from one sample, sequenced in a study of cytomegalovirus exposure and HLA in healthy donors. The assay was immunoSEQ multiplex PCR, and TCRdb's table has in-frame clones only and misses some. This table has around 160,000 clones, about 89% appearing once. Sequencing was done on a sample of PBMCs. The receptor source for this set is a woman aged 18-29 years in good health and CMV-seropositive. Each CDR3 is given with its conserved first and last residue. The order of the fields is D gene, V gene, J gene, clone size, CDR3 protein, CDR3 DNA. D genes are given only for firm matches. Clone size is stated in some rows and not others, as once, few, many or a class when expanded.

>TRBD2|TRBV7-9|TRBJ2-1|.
CASSSYPGTSGGANEQFF
TGTGCCAGCAGCTCCTACCCCGGGACTAGCGGGGGGGCAAATGAGCAGTTCTTC
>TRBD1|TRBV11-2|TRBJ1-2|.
CASSLNFGRGDYGYTF
TGTGCCAGCAGCTTAAATTTCGGCAGGGGGGACTATGGCTACACCTTC
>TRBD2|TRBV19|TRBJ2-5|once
CASRKRGGPRETQYF
TGTGCCAGTAGAAAGCGGGGGGGCCCACGGGAGACCCAGTACTTC
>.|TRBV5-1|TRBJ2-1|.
CASSFAGLYNEQFF
TGCGCCAGCAGCTTCGCAGGGCTCTACAATGAGCAGTTCTTC
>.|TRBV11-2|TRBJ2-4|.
CASSFRTGRLAKNIQYF
TGTGCCAGCAGCTTTCGGACCGGGAGACTAGCCAAAAACATTCAGTACTTC
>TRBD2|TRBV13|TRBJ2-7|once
CASSRTSGSYEQYF
TGTGCCAGCAGCAGGACTAGCGGATCCTACGAGCAGTACTTC
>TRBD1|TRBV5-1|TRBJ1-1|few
CASSSGTGGVRTEAFF
TGCGCCAGCAGCTCCGGGACAGGGGGCGTAAGGACTGAAGCTTTCTTT
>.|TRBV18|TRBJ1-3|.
CASSPADSGNTIYF
TGTGCCAGCTCACCAGCAGACTCTGGAAACACCATATATTTT
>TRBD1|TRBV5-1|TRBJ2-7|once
CASSVAPGQVPNEQYF
TGCGCCAGCAGCGTAGCTCCGGGACAGGTACCTAACGAGCAGTACTTC
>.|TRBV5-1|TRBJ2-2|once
CASSSRTDHTGELFF
TGCGCCAGCAGCTCGCGGACAGATCACACCGGGGAGCTGTTTTTT
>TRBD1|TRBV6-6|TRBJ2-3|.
CASSYQTGDTDTQYF
TGTGCCAGCAGTTACCAGACAGGGGACACAGATACGCAGTATTTT
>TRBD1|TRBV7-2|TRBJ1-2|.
CASNVDRGIYGYTF
TGTGCCAGCAACGTAGACAGGGGGATCTATGGCTACACCTTC
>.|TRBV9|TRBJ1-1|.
CASSTLPAGGRTEAFF
TGTGCCAGCAGCACCCTACCGGCGGGAGGGCGGACTGAAGCTTTCTTT
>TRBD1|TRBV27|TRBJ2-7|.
CASSLVGDRQYEQYF
TGTGCCAGCAGTTTAGTCGGGGACAGGCAGTACGAGCAGTACTTC
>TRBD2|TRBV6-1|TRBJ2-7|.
CASSEFPGGGAGEQYF
TGTGCCAGCAGTGAATTCCCTGGCGGGGGGGCCGGCGAGCAGTACTTC
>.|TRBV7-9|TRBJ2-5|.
CASSSQIASAETQYF
TGTGCCAGCAGCTCCCAAATAGCTAGTGCGGAGACCCAGTACTTC
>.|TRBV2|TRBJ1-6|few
CASTRADSPLHF
TGTGCCAGCACCAGGGCTGATTCACCCCTCCACTTT
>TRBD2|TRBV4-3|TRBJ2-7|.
CASSSGLAGYEQYF
TGCGCCAGCAGCTCTGGACTAGCGGGTTACGAGCAGTACTTC
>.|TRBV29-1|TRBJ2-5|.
CSVERSSLQETQYF
TGCAGCGTTGAACGGAGTTCCCTCCAAGAGACCCAGTACTTC
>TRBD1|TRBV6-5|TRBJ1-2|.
CASSDRDGYGYTF
TGTGCCAGCAGTGACAGGGACGGCTATGGCTACACCTTC
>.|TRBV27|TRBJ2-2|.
CASSDQGQNTGELFF
TGTGCCAGCAGCGACCAGGGACAGAACACCGGGGAGCTGTTTTTT
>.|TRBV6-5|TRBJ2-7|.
CASNRPGSPSYEQYF
TGTGCCAGCAATAGACCAGGATCTCCCTCCTACGAGCAGTACTTC
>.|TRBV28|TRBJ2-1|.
CASSLSPPLSSYNEQFF
TGTGCCAGCAGTTTATCTCCCCCCCTGAGCTCCTACAATGAGCAGTTCTTC
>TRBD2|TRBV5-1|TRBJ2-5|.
CASSRRKGGTRGGLETQYF
TGCGCCAGCAGCCGACGCAAAGGAGGGACTAGGGGGGGTTTGGAGACCCAGTACTTC
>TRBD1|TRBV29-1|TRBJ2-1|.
CSVVFVYRGHNEQFF
TGCAGCGTTGTTTTCGTGTACAGGGGACACAATGAGCAGTTCTTC
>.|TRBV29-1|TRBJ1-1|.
CSVVVQGINTEAFF
TGCAGCGTGGTGGTCCAGGGGATTAACACTGAAGCTTTCTTT
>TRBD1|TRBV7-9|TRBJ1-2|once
CASSSTGATGGYTF
TGTGCCAGCAGCTCAACAGGGGCCACAGGTGGCTACACCTTC
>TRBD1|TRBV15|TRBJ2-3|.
CATSTSDQGAGDTQYF
TGTGCCACCAGCACAAGTGACCAGGGGGCAGGGGATACGCAGTATTTT
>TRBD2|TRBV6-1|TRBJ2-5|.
CALRAGGWETQYF
TGTGCGCTGAGAGCGGGGGGTTGGGAGACCCAGTACTTC
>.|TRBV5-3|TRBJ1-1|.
CARSLKGATEAFF
TGTGCCAGAAGCTTAAAAGGGGCAACTGAAGCTTTCTTT
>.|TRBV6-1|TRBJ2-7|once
CASRVDRGGDEQYF
TGTGCCAGCAGGGTTGACAGGGGAGGGGACGAGCAGTACTTC
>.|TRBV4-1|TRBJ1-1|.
CASSPAPGTGTEAFF
TGCGCCAGCAGCCCAGCGCCGGGAACTGGGACTGAAGCTTTCTTT
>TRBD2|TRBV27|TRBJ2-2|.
CASSLLVAGGPGELFF
TGTGCCAGCAGTTTATTGGTAGCGGGGGGGCCCGGGGAGCTGTTTTTT
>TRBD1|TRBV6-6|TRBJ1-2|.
CASSPDRGGYGYTF
TGTGCCAGCAGTCCCGACAGGGGGGGCTATGGCTACACCTTC
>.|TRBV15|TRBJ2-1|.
CATSARDTYNEQFF
TGTGCCACCAGCGCTCGGGACACGTACAATGAGCAGTTCTTC
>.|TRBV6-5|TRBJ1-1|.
CASSYEQGEMNTEAFF
TGTGCCAGCAGTTACGAACAGGGCGAGATGAACACTGAAGCTTTCTTT
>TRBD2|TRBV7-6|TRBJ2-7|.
CASSPTGTSGTNSYEQYF
TGTGCCAGCAGCCCCACTGGGACTAGCGGTACTAACTCCTACGAGCAGTACTTC
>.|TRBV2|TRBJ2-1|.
CASSGRAPRDEQFF
TGTGCCAGCAGCGGCAGGGCCCCTCGGGATGAGCAGTTCTTC
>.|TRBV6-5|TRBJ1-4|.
CASSYQGTNEKLFF
TGTGCCAGCAGTTACCAGGGAACTAATGAAAAACTGTTTTTT
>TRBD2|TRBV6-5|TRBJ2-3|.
CASSYVAGGDTQYF
TGTGCCAGCAGTTACGTCGCGGGAGGAGATACGCAGTATTTT
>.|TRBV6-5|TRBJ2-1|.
CASSYSSQGVGNEQFF
TGTGCCAGCAGTTACTCGAGCCAGGGTGTAGGCAATGAGCAGTTCTTC
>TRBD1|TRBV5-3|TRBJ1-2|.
CARTQQDREEGYGYTF
TGTGCCAGAACCCAGCAGGACAGGGAGGAGGGCTATGGCTACACCTTC
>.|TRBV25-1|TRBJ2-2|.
CASSALGGLGELFF
TGTGCCAGCAGCGCCCTGGGGGGACTCGGGGAGCTGTTTTTT
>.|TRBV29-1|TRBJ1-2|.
CSVAAGYGYTF
TGCAGCGTTGCGGCAGGATATGGCTACACCTTC
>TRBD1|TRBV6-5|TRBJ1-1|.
CASRTTGGWNTEAFF
TGTGCCAGCAGAACCACAGGGGGCTGGAACACTGAAGCTTTCTTT
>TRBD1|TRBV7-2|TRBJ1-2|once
CASSPPGTGVGYTF
TGTGCCAGCAGCCCACCCGGGACAGGGGTGGGCTACACCTTC